These T cell receptor beta chains were read from a single sample in a study of regulatory T cells in long-lasting Graves disease. TCRdb processed the multiplex PCR reads anew with MiXCR; each CDR3 protein has one entry. This sample has around 330,000 distinct CDR3 sequences; 15% to 20% occur once, and the top ten carry roughly 40%. The sequencing used peripheral blood mononuclear cells (PBMCs), collected at new diagnosis, from a patient treated with antithyroid drugs. The receptors come from a female donor with Graves disease. CDR3s include the opening cysteine and the closing phenylalanine or tryptophan. The order of the fields is clone size, V gene, J gene, D gene, CDR3 protein, CDR3 DNA. A D gene is named only where the DNA matches it firmly. The size entry is marked missing in some rows and otherwise reads once, few, many or a size class.

many	TRBV7-2	TRBJ2-5	.	CASSPYGAQETQYF	TGTGCCAGCAGCCCCTATGGGGCGCAGGAGACCCAGTACTTC
.	TRBV20-1	TRBJ1-5	.	CSARGIGGRGNNQPQHF	TGCAGTGCTAGAGGCATTGGGGGGCGCGGTAACAATCAGCCCCAGCATTTT
many	TRBV28	TRBJ2-3	TRBD2	CATSYLTSGGADTQYF	TGTGCCACCTCCTACTTGACTAGCGGTGGGGCAGATACGCAGTATTTT
many	TRBV28	TRBJ2-7	TRBD1	CASSSSGQVLYF	TGTGCCAGCAGTTCCTCGGGACAGGTCCTGTACTTC
many	TRBV30	TRBJ2-7	TRBD1	CAWNQGAGYEQYF	TGTGCCTGGAACCAGGGGGCAGGGTACGAGCAGTACTTC
few	TRBV3-1	TRBJ2-7	.	CASSQEKGNYEQYF	TGTGCCAGCAGCCAAGAGAAGGGGAATTACGAGCAGTACTTC
many	TRBV3-1	TRBJ2-3	TRBD2	CASSPSGTSTDTQYF	TGTGCCAGCAGCCCTAGCGGGACTAGCACAGATACGCAGTATTTT
many	TRBV11-2	TRBJ1-2	.	CASSPIRDPYGYTF	TGTGCCAGCAGCCCCATTAGGGATCCCTATGGCTACACCTTC
few	TRBV25-1	TRBJ2-1	TRBD1	CASSEYGTGIEFF	TGTGCCAGCAGTGAATATGGGACAGGGATCGAGTTCTTC
many	TRBV6-1	TRBJ2-7	TRBD1	CASFSGTGGYEQYF	TGTGCCAGCTTTTCCGGGACAGGGGGCTACGAGCAGTACTTC
many	TRBV29-1	TRBJ1-1	.	CSVEQANTEAFF	TGCAGCGTAGAACAGGCGAACACTGAAGCTTTCTTT
many	TRBV19	TRBJ1-5	.	CASAGADQPQHF	TGTGCCAGTGCGGGCGCGGATCAGCCCCAGCATTTT
many	TRBV6-1	TRBJ2-7	TRBD2	CASSRIASGRAVEQYF	TGTGCCAGCAGTCGGATTGCCAGCGGGAGGGCCGTCGAGCAGTACTTC
.	TRBV18	TRBJ1-2	.	CASSPVHDNYGYTF	TGTGCCAGCTCACCGGTTCATGATAACTATGGCTACACCTTC
many	TRBV6-4	TRBJ2-7	TRBD1	CASNRGTGYEQYF	TGTGCCAGCAACAGGGGGACTGGGTACGAGCAGTACTTC
many	TRBV27	TRBJ2-7	TRBD1	CATTDRGHEQYF	TGTGCCACCACAGACAGGGGACACGAGCAGTACTTC
.	TRBV20-1	TRBJ2-3	.	CSGFGRLTDTQYF	TGCAGTGGTTTCGGGAGACTCACAGATACGCAGTATTTT
few	TRBV18	TRBJ2-7	.	CASSPRAVAEQYF	TGTGCCAGCTCACCACGCGCGGTAGCCGAGCAGTACTTC
many	TRBV3-1	TRBJ2-3	.	CASRTHREPTDTQYF	TGTGCCAGCAGGACACACCGGGAACCCACAGATACGCAGTATTTT
many	TRBV28	TRBJ2-7	.	CASTPKLYYEQYF	TGTGCCAGCACTCCAAAGTTGTACTACGAGCAGTACTTC
few	TRBV10-3	TRBJ2-7	.	CAISEGSRPSYEQYF	TGTGCCATCAGTGAAGGGAGCCGCCCCTCCTACGAGCAGTACTTC
few	TRBV5-6	TRBJ2-3	TRBD1	CASSLSRGQGAVVDTQYF	TGTGCCAGCAGCCTATCCCGGGGACAGGGGGCAGTTGTGGATACGCAGTATTTT
many	TRBV7-2	TRBJ2-6	TRBD2	CASSLAGGPATGANVLTF	TGTGCCAGCAGCCTCGCGGGGGGACCGGCGACTGGGGCCAACGTCCTGACTTTC
many	TRBV24-1	TRBJ2-2	TRBD2	CATSDLTSGGSGELFF	TGTGCCACCAGTGATCTGACTAGCGGGGGTTCCGGGGAGCTGTTTTTT